This TCR beta chain was retrieved from a study of T-cell memory formation after mild COVID-19. Study-wide results and limits: Memory from before infection featured some responding clones, which suggests cross-reactive memory joined.

TCRdb re-analysed the 5' RACE reads in MiXCR, keeping a single row per CDR3 protein. The sample lists under 300,000 distinct CDR3 sequences; approximately 16% were seen once. Concerning this clonotype itself: What it binds is unknown.

CDR3 length: 14 amino acids. V lost 4 bases, J lost 0 bases, and 7 bases lay in between. The V gene's germline CDR1 is MNHEY and CDR2 SMNVEV (reference sequence). The sample taken for sequencing was PBMCs or a T cell subset sorted from them (not recorded which). The sequence was obtained from a man younger than 35 who had mild COVID-19 (a few samples of this study predate the infection). Cell type and time point are not known. This chain uses TRBV27 with TRBJ1-5; D unresolved. The chain's CDR3 is CASSSGNSNQPQHF. The CDR3 DNA is TGTGCCAGCAGTTCCGGGAATAGCAATCAGCCCCAGCATTTT.